Each of the 30 T cell receptor beta chains below was sequenced from the same sample in a study of blood T cell repertoires in COVID-19. Repertoires were generated with immunoSEQ multiplex PCR, while TCRdb's copy carries only in-frame clones and drops some. This table holds about 270,000 clones, around 85% found once. Sequenced input: peripheral blood. These receptors came from a woman between 45 and 60 years old with active or convalescent COVID-19.

This clone was counted at least ten times. V gene TRBV10-1 combines with J gene TRBJ1-5; 8 nucleotides agree with TRBD1. Germline V gene lookup returns CDR1 WNHNN and CDR2 SYGVQD (reference sequence). CDR3 length: 13 amino acids. Germline trimming cut 6 bases from V and 6 bases from J; bases unmatched to any gene: 4. CDR3 nucleotide sequence: TGCGCCAGCAGGAGGACAGGGTGTCAGCCCCAGCATTTT. Translated, it gives CASRRTGCQPQHF.

This rearrangement joins TRBV9 to TRBJ2-7; D is unresolved. V dropped 4 bases and J dropped 2 bases, with 13 bases sitting between them. The CDR3 has 14 residues. In germline, CDR1 is SGDLS, CDR2 YYNGEE. CDR3 residues: CASSKSTVTYEQYF. For the CDR3, the DNA is TGTGCCAGCAGCAAATCGACTGTTACCTACGAGCAGTACTTC. Complete variable domain (other parts from reference TRBV9 and TRBJ2-7): DSGVTQTPKHLITATGQRVTLRCSPRSGDLSVYWYQQSLDQGLQFLIQYYNGEERAKGNILERFSAQQFPDLHSELNLSSLELGDSALYFCASSKSTVTYEQYFGPGTRLTVT.

The CDR3 here is CASSFDRGQGKLFF. CDR3 coding DNA: TGTGCCAGCAGTTTCGACAGGGGGCAAGGAAAACTGTTTTTT. This chain connects TRBV27 to TRBJ1-4; 10 bases map to TRBD1. This CDR3 has 14 amino acids. V lost 3 bases to trimming and J lost 10 bases; unmatched junction nucleotides: 5. Germline V gene lookup returns CDR1 MNHEY and CDR2 SMNVEV (reference sequence).

The V gene is TRBV19, the J gene TRBJ1-6; D is unclear. V lost 3 bases and J lost 6, with 9 bases in between. The CDR3 totals 14 residues. Germline V lookup: CDR1 LNHDA, CDR2 SQIVND (reference sequence). This CDR3 is CASSIFGINSPLHF. The CDR3, as DNA: TGTGCCAGTAGTATTTTCGGGATTAATTCACCCCTCCACTTT.

This rearrangement joins TRBV14 to TRBJ2-1, with D possibly being TRBD2 (6 bases). The CDR3 is 16 amino acids. Germline CDR1 and CDR2: SGHDN and FVKESK. V shed 2 bases and J shed 3 bases, with 14 bases lying between them. This CDR3 is CASSQNAGRNYNEQFF. The CDR3 nucleotides are TGTGCCAGCAGCCAAAATGCAGGGAGGAACTACAATGAGCAGTTCTTC.

This chain connects TRBV5-5 to TRBJ2-1, with 7 bases identical to TRBD2. The CDR3 spans 17 residues. Trimming at V came to 2 bases and at J to 0 bases, leaving 8 bases not matched to a gene. From germline, CDR1 is SGHKS and CDR2 YYEKEE (reference sequence). This CDR3 is CASSFLAGGSSYNEQFF. As DNA, the CDR3 is TGTGCCAGCAGCTTTCTCGCCGGCGGGAGCTCCTACAATGAGCAGTTCTTC.

The V and J genes are TRBV7-9 and TRBJ1-6; D unresolved. V lost 5 bases and J 7 bases, leaving 18 bases between the germline ends. The germline V gene encodes CDR1 SEHNR and CDR2 FQNEAQ (reference sequence). There are 16 residues in the CDR3. CDR3 amino acids: CASSPEGLRANSPLHF. The CDR3 nucleotides read TGTGCCAGCAGCCCGGAGGGCCTAAGGGCAAATTCACCCCTCCACTTT.

CDR3 sequence: CASSEWASRSYRGSVGTEAFF. DNA for the CDR3: TGTGCCAGCAGTGAATGGGCCTCGCGTTCATACAGGGGGTCGGTAGGCACTGAAGCTTTCTTT. This chain uses TRBV2 with TRBJ1-1; 8 bases align to TRBD1. J gave up 4 bases and V 2 bases, and 24 bases lay outside the gene matches. The CDR3 consists of 21 residues. The germline V gene encodes CDR1 SNHLY and CDR2 FYNNEI.

This chain uses TRBV9 with TRBJ2-1; the match to TRBD2 covers 9 bases. From germline, CDR1 is SGDLS and CDR2 YYNGEE. The V segment lost 7 bases and the J segment 6 bases; nucleotides outside the gene matches: 11. The CDR3 is 15 residues long. The CDR3 loop is CASAPGTSPSNEQFF. Here the CDR3 DNA reads TGTGCCAGCGCCCCGGGGACTAGCCCCTCCAATGAGCAGTTCTTC.

V and J are TRBV5-4 and TRBJ2-3; D is perhaps TRBD2 (5 bases). Trimming took 4 bases from V and 0 from J, leaving 15 bases between them. CDR1 is SGHNT and CDR2 is YYREEE in the germline V gene (reference sequence). This CDR3 region has 16 residues. The CDR3 sequence is CASSGGPHGSTDTQYF. DNA for the CDR3: TGTGCCAGCAGCGGAGGCCCCCATGGGAGCACAGATACGCAGTATTTT.

This sequence joins TRBV6-1 and TRBJ1-2; 10 bases match TRBD1. From germline, CDR1 is MNHNS and CDR2 SASEGT. With V trimmed by 4 bases and J by 2 bases, 10 bases remained unmatched. The CDR3 length is 17 residues. The CDR3 DNA sequence: TGTGCCAGCAGTGCGGGACAGGGGTCGACCGTGAACTATGGCTACACCTTC. This translates into CASSAGQGSTVNYGYTF.

The chain has TRBV6-5 and TRBJ1-2; D is possibly TRBD1 (6 bases). The CDR3 has 13 amino acids. Germline CDR1 is MNHEY and CDR2 is SVGAGI. With 5 bases removed from V and 3 bases from J, the gap between germline ends came to 10 bases. Written as DNA, the CDR3 is TGTGCCAGCAGTACTACAGGGTACTATGGCTACACCTTC. Its protein product is CASSTTGYYGYTF.

The CDR3, as DNA: TGTGCCAGCAGCCCGCAGGGGGCAGGGTCGGTCAATGAGCAGTTCTTC. Protein: CASSPQGAGSVNEQFF. This chain joins TRBV11-3 and TRBJ2-1; 8 bases line up with TRBD1. The CDR3 covers 16 residues. Germline V gene sequence: CDR1 SGHNT, CDR2 YENEEA. V shed 5 bases and J 6 bases; nucleotides not matched to a gene: 12. Full variable domain (remainder filled in from reference TRBV11-3 and TRBJ2-1): EAGVVQSPRYKIIEKKQPVAFWCNPISGHNTLYWYLQNLGQGPELLIRYENEEAVDDSQLPKDRFSAERLKGVDSTLKIQPAELGDSAVYLCASSPQGAGSVNEQFFGPGTRLTVL.

CDR3 sequence (DNA): TGCGCCAGCAGCCCAGAGAGAGGGTTCGAAGCTTTCTTT. This sequence encodes CASSPERGFEAFF. The rearrangement links TRBV5-1 to TRBJ1-1; no clear D. From germline, CDR1 is SGHRS and CDR2 YFSETQ. V dropped 4 bases and J dropped 8 bases, with 15 bases sitting between them. There are 13 residues in the CDR3.

CDR3 region: CASSGGGAESSYEQYF. The CDR3 region has the DNA TGTGCCAGCAGTGGGGGCGGGGCCGAAAGCTCCTACGAGCAGTACTTC. The chain employs TRBV25-1 and TRBJ2-7; D may be TRBD2 (6 bases). The CDR3 spans 16 residues. Germline values: CDR1 MGHDK, CDR2 SYGVNS. The V and J ends lost 4 bases and 0 bases respectively, with 16 bases between them.

The CDR3 spells CATSRAAADEAFF. DNA of the CDR3: TGTGCCACCAGCAGAGCCGCGGCAGATGAAGCTTTCTTT. V usage is TRBV15 and J usage is TRBJ1-1; D ambiguous. Germline CDR1 is LNHNV and CDR2 is YYDKDF (reference sequence). The CDR3 is made up of 13 amino acids. V lost 1 base and J 7 bases, leaving 10 bases between the germline ends.

The rearrangement joins TRBV7-8 to TRBJ2-2, with 11 bases matching TRBD1. Germline V gene lookup returns CDR1 SGHVS and CDR2 FQNEAQ. The CDR3 sequence is 19 residues long. J lost 1 base, V lost 4 bases, and 11 bases had no gene match. The CDR3 nucleotides read TGTGCCAGCAGCTCCCGCGGGACAGGGGGACCAAGGAACACCGGGGAGCTGTTTTTT. As protein: CASSSRGTGGPRNTGELFF. Variable domain in full (rest from reference TRBV7-8 and TRBJ2-2): GAGVSQSPRYKVAKRGQDVALRCDPISGHVSLFWYQQALGQGPEFLTYFQNEAQLDKSGLPSDRFFAERPEGSVSTLKIQRTQQEDSAVYLCASSSRGTGGPRNTGELFFGEGSRLTVL.

The chain recombines TRBV5-4 with TRBJ2-3; 8 bases agree with TRBD1. This CDR3 contains 14 residues. V was pared by 2 bases and J by 5 bases, with 4 bases of the junction left unmatched. Germline CDR1 is SGHNT and CDR2 is YYREEE (reference sequence). CDR3: CASSFWTGQDTQYF. For the CDR3, the DNA is TGTGCCAGCAGCTTCTGGACAGGGCAAGATACGCAGTATTTT.

This clone was recorded only once. The rearrangement joins TRBV23-1 to TRBJ2-1; D not resolved. Being an ORF, TRBV23-1 has a function that is uncertain. V lost 1 base and J lost 9, with 16 bases in between. CDR3 length: 15 amino acids. This CDR3 reads CASSQFRLVVGEQFF. DNA for the CDR3: TGCGCCAGCAGTCAATTTCGGCTAGTAGTAGGTGAGCAGTTCTTC.

The genes are TRBV5-1 and TRBJ2-1, with D possibly being TRBD1 (6 bases). The CDR3 is 13 residues long. Germline CDR1 SGHRS, CDR2 YFSETQ. V dropped 2 bases and J dropped 8 bases, with 11 bases sitting between them. CDR3 nucleotides: TGCGCCAGCAGCTTCCCAGGGGCGGATGAGCAGTTCTTC. It yields the protein CASSFPGADEQFF. Full variable domain (outside the CDR3, taken from reference TRBV5-1 and TRBJ2-1): KAGVTQTPRYLIKTRGQQVTLSCSPISGHRSVSWYQQTPGQGLQFLFEYFSETQRNKGNFPGRFSGRQFSNSRSEMNVSTLELGDSALYLCASSFPGADEQFFGPGTRLTVL.

The chain has TRBV30 and TRBJ2-5, with D maybe TRBD2 (5 bases). CDR1 GTSNPN and CDR2 SVGIG come from the germline V gene (reference sequence). The V end lost 4 bases, the J end lost 4 bases, and 16 bases lay between the germline ends. The CDR3 covers 14 residues. CDR3 loop: CAWNNPRGAETQYF. The CDR3 DNA reads TGTGCCTGGAACAACCCTCGGGGAGCAGAGACCCAGTACTTC.

The chain links TRBV6-5 to TRBJ1-3; D is unresolved. In germline, CDR1 is MNHEY, CDR2 SVGAGI. The V end was cut by 4 bases, the J end by 4 bases, with 8 bases between. The CDR3 spans 13 residues. The CDR3 spells CASSSQAGNTIYF. The CDR3 bases are TGTGCCAGCAGTTCTCAAGCAGGAAACACCATATATTTT.

This clone was found a few times. The V and J genes are TRBV30 and TRBJ2-7; possible D gene TRBD1, 5 bases. The germline V and J ends were trimmed by 3 bases and 2 bases, with 14 bases remaining between them. CDR3 length equals 14 residues. CDR1 is GTSNPN, CDR2 SVGIG, per germline (reference sequence). For the CDR3, the DNA is TGTGCCTGGAGGGACCGGACACGTACCTACGAGCAGTACTTC. Translated: CAWRDRTRTYEQYF.

This chain connects TRBV4-1 to TRBJ2-1, with 9 bases matching TRBD2. V shed 4 bases, J shed 3 bases, and the junction held 13 bases outside the gene matches. The V gene's germline CDR1 is MGHRA and CDR2 YSYEKL. CDR3 length equals 18 residues. This chain's CDR3 is CASSLGPPTSGGYNEQFF. The DNA of the CDR3 is TGCGCCAGCAGCCTGGGGCCGCCGACTAGCGGAGGCTACAATGAGCAGTTCTTC.

The chain links TRBV28 to TRBJ1-1; possible D gene TRBD1, 5 bases. Germline CDR1 is MDHEN and CDR2 is SYDVKM. This CDR3 region has 13 residues. V lost 7 bases and J 4 bases, leaving 13 bases between the germline ends. CDR3 nucleotide sequence: TGTGCCAGCATCGCGGGGGGGGGCACTGAAGCTTTCTTT. This sequence encodes CASIAGGGTEAFF.

In its sample, this clone was seen a few times. The genes are TRBV4-1 and TRBJ1-1; TRBD1 agrees at 8 bases. J was trimmed by 14 bases and V by 0 bases; bases with no gene match: 14. The CDR3 runs 15 residues. Per the germline V gene, CDR1 is MGHRA and CDR2 is YSYEKL. DNA of the CDR3: TGCGCCAGCAGCCAAGACCCTGTGGGACAGGCGGCCGCGTTCTTT. It codes for CASSQDPVGQAAAFF.

The chain is built from TRBV5-6 and TRBJ2-7; perhaps TRBD1 as D (5 bases). CDR1 SGHDT and CDR2 YYEEEE come from the germline V gene. V lost 6 bases, J lost 0 bases, and 16 bases lay in between. There are 15 residues in the CDR3. The CDR3 reads CASIQRGRSSYEQYF. The CDR3 DNA is TGTGCCAGCATCCAAAGGGGCAGGAGCTCCTACGAGCAGTACTTC.

This chain joins TRBV9 and TRBJ1-3; weak D call: TRBD1 (5 bases). This CDR3 has 15 amino acids. Deletions cut 0 bases from V and 7 bases from J, with 14 bases between. CDR1 is SGDLS and CDR2 is YYNGEE in the germline V gene. The chain's CDR3 is CASSVAGGETNTIYF. Here the CDR3 DNA reads TGTGCCAGCAGCGTAGCTGGGGGGGAAACGAACACCATATATTTT.

This clone was counted once. The chain uses TRBV6-2 or TRBV6-3 and TRBJ1-5, with D uncertain. In germline, CDR1 is MNHEY, CDR2 SVGEGT. V gave up 5 bases and J gave up 3 bases, with 11 bases separating them. This CDR3 spans 14 amino acids. The CDR3 spells CASSAHLINQPQHF. The DNA for the CDR3 is TGTGCCAGCAGTGCACATCTGATCAATCAGCCCCAGCATTTT.

The chain uses TRBV29-1 and TRBJ2-3; D ambiguous. Trimming stripped 6 bases from V and 4 bases from J, with 8 bases between. Germline V gene sequence: CDR1 SQVTM, CDR2 ANQGSEA. The CDR3 totals 11 residues. The DNA of the CDR3 is TGCAGCGTGTGGCCAGCAGATACGCAGTATTTT. Amino acids: CSVWPADTQYF.